This TCR beta chain was observed in a study of T cells in localized non-small cell lung cancer. CDR1 and CDR2 from the germline V gene are LNHDA and SQIVND (reference sequence). V lost 6 bases and J 0 bases, leaving 12 bases between the germline ends. The CDR3 is made up of 14 amino acids. Assay: immunoSEQ multiplex PCR; the TCRdb copy retains only in-frame clones and omits some. In the table there are more than 2,500 clones, about 17% of which are singletons. Regarding the study as a whole: Prolonged overall survival went with higher T cell density in the blood. Sequencing, confined to only one tumor region, leaves heterogeneity possible. Adjacent uninvolved lung had the highest clonality, suggesting focused antigen responses.

This clone has a handful of counts. Its antigen is unidentified. Sample: lung tumor tissue, taken before any cancer treatment. The TCR was taken from a woman aged 35-70 years with stage II lung adenocarcinoma. J is TRBJ2-7 and V is TRBV19, with D maybe TRBD2 (5 bases). CDR3 coding DNA: TGTGCCAGTAGCCGGACGGACTTCTCCTACGAGCAGTACTTC. This sequence encodes CASSRTDFSYEQYF. The full variable domain, its missing parts supplied by reference TRBV19 and TRBJ2-7, is DGGITQSPKYLFRKEGQNVTLSCEQNLNHDAMYWYRQDPGQGLRLIYYSQIVNDFQKGDIAEGYSVSREKKESFPLTVTSAQKNPTAFYLCASSRTDFSYEQYFGPGTRLTVT.